A selection of T cell receptor beta chains follows, all from one sample in a study of human T cells and chemical hapten exposure. MiXCR, run by TCRdb on the RACE reads, gives a single entry per CDR3 protein. The sample has roughly 160,000 distinct CDR3 sequences, more than 14% seen once; the top ten hold less than 2%. The sample consisted of whole blood, taken in connection with sensitization to the hapten diphenylcyclopropenone (DPC). The receptors stem from a woman aged 25-40 years with alopecia areata. Some clones in this sample may be carry-over from other donors' samples. CDR3s include the opening cysteine and the closing phenylalanine or tryptophan. D genes are given only for firm matches. The size of a clone is reported for some rows only, either as once, few or many, or as a class for expanded clones.

j_call,d_call,v_call,clone_size,cdr3_aa,cdr3_nt
TRBJ1-6,TRBD1,TRBV11-3,many,CASSLEQGGSSYNSPLHF,TGTGCCAGCAGCTTAGAGCAAGGGGGCAGCTCCTATAATTCACCCCTCCACTTT
TRBJ2-7,TRBD1,TRBV6-2/TRBV6-3,few,CASSFGTGNWEQYF,TGTGCCAGCAGTTTCGGGACAGGTAATTGGGAGCAGTACTTC
TRBJ2-1,TRBD1,TRBV5-1,-,CASSSPGQGLFEQFF,TGCGCCAGCAGCTCGCCGGGACAGGGTTTATTTGAGCAGTTCTTC
TRBJ1-1,-,TRBV6-2/TRBV6-3,many,CASSIEAQAFF,TGTGCCAGCAGCATCGAGGCGCAAGCTTTCTTT
TRBJ1-3,-,TRBV9,-,CASSRGESSGNTIYF,TGTGCCAGCAGTAGGGGGGAAAGCTCTGGAAACACCATATATTTT
TRBJ1-1,-,TRBV7-3,-,CASSPTQPNRATEAFF,TGTGCCAGCAGCCCGACTCAGCCAAACAGGGCGACTGAAGCTTTCTTT
TRBJ1-5,-,TRBV12-2,-,CASRYSRAADSNQPQHF,TGTGCAAGTCGGTACTCCAGGGCGGCCGATAGCAATCAGCCCCAGCATTTT
TRBJ2-7,-,TRBV20-1,few,CSAIGSPRVDEQYF,TGCAGTGCTATTGGGTCACCGAGGGTGGACGAGCAGTACTTC
TRBJ1-3,-,TRBV7-2,-,CASSFGQASSGNTIYF,TGTGCCAGCAGCTTCGGACAAGCGAGCTCTGGAAACACCATATATTTT
TRBJ1-2,-,TRBV12-3/TRBV12-4,-,CASGQVRGAGGYTF,TGTGCCAGCGGCCAGGTTCGGGGGGCGGGTGGCTACACCTTC
TRBJ1-4,-,TRBV6-6,-,CASSYRQLINEKLFF,TGTGCCAGCAGTTACCGACAGCTCATTAATGAAAAACTGTTTTTT
TRBJ1-5,TRBD1,TRBV6-1,-,CASNQLPGTGRGSNQPQHF,TGTGCCAGCAACCAGCTCCCCGGGACAGGGCGCGGTAGCAATCAGCCCCAGCATTTT
TRBJ2-3,-,TRBV9,-,CASSVAWTDTQYF,TGTGCCAGCAGCGTAGCTTGGACAGATACGCAGTATTTT
TRBJ1-3,TRBD1,TRBV18,many,CASSPRPGTGASSGNTIYF,TGTGCCAGCTCACCACGCCCCGGGACAGGGGCTAGCTCTGGAAACACCATATATTTT
TRBJ2-7,-,TRBV28,-,CASSPLAGEQYF,TGTGCCAGCAGCCCCCTGGCAGGGGAGCAGTACTTC
TRBJ2-5,-,TRBV6-6,-,CASSPQKQETQYF,TGTGCCAGCAGCCCCCAGAAACAAGAGACCCAGTACTTC
TRBJ1-5,-,TRBV4-2,many,CASSQDTDGTGHQPQHF,TGTGCCAGCAGCCAAGATACGGACGGAACAGGGCATCAGCCCCAGCATTTT
TRBJ1-5,-,TRBV7-6,-,CASSLYQPGALDFNQPQHF,TGTGCCAGCAGCTTATATCAGCCGGGGGCCCTAGATTTCAATCAGCCCCAGCATTTT
TRBJ2-1,TRBD2,TRBV29-1,few,CSAGRDVRFF,TGCAGCGCGGGGAGGGACGTGAGGTTCTTC
TRBJ2-2,-,TRBV6-5,-,CASRKSTGELFF,TGTGCCAGCAGGAAATCGACCGGGGAGCTGTTTTTT
TRBJ1-4,-,TRBV11-2,few,CASSRSLGEELFF,TGTGCCAGCAGCCGAAGTTTAGGGGAGGAACTGTTTTTT
TRBJ2-1,-,TRBV29-1,many,CSVSWVGWNEQFF,TGCAGCGTTTCTTGGGTGGGATGGAATGAGCAGTTCTTC
TRBJ1-5,-,TRBV20-1,few,CSAADRKHLWPQHF,TGCAGTGCTGCGGACAGAAAGCACTTATGGCCCCAGCATTTT
TRBJ1-2,-,TRBV5-5,-,CASSLSGTGVQGYTF,TGTGCCAGCAGTCTATCCGGGACGGGAGTGCAGGGCTACACCTTC
TRBJ1-6,TRBD1,TRBV12-3/TRBV12-4,many,CASSLTTGASSPLHF,TGTGCCAGCAGTTTGACGACAGGGGCCAGCTCACCCCTCCACTTT
TRBJ2-3,-,TRBV6-5,few,CASRKGGSTDTQYF,TGTGCCAGCAGAAAGGGCGGGAGCACAGATACGCAGTATTTT
TRBJ2-5,-,TRBV12-2,few,CASRLEVGPKRDRGFQETQYF,TGTGCAAGTCGCTTAGAAGTAGGGCCGAAGCGGGACAGGGGTTTCCAAGAGACCCAGTACTTC
TRBJ2-7,-,TRBV2,-,CASRRRDRLVHEQYF,TGTGCCAGCAGGCGGAGGGACCGCCTCGTCCACGAGCAGTACTTC
TRBJ1-5,-,TRBV6-2/TRBV6-3,few,CASSYSGQGGQPQHF,TGTGCCAGCAGTTACTCAGGCCAGGGTGGCCAGCCCCAGCATTTT
TRBJ2-3,-,TRBV27,few,CASGLFPDSTDTQYF,TGTGCCAGCGGCCTCTTCCCCGATAGCACAGATACGCAGTATTTT
TRBJ1-1,TRBD1,TRBV5-6,few,CASSGQGFIVEAFF,TGTGCCAGCAGCGGACAGGGGTTCATCGTAGAAGCTTTCTTT
TRBJ2-1,-,TRBV4-3,-,CASSQDRGRYNEQFF,TGCGCCAGCAGCCAAGATCGGGGGCGCTACAATGAGCAGTTCTTC
TRBJ1-2,-,TRBV7-9,many,CASSLGGWDAANYGYTF,TGTGCCAGCAGCTTAGGGGGATGGGACGCCGCTAACTATGGCTACACCTTC
TRBJ1-1,-,TRBV7-2,many,CASSLLWHTEAFF,TGTGCCAGCAGCTTACTGTGGCACACTGAAGCTTTCTTT
TRBJ1-2,-,TRBV11-2,many,CASSPGTGYGYTF,TGTGCCAGCAGCCCAGGAACGGGGTATGGCTACACCTTC
TRBJ2-1,TRBD2,TRBV20-1,-,CSATGLAGSRSYNEQFF,TGCAGTGCTACGGGACTAGCGGGGAGCCGCTCCTACAATGAGCAGTTCTTC
TRBJ1-1,TRBD1,TRBV6-5,-,CASSPGTGVVTEAFF,TGTGCCAGCAGTCCCGGGACAGGGGTTGTCACTGAAGCTTTCTTT
TRBJ1-1,-,TRBV20-1,-,CSASDLAGEAFF,TGCAGTGCATCCGACCTTGCGGGGGAAGCTTTCTTT
TRBJ1-4,-,TRBV4-3,many,CASSQEDTNEKLFF,TGCGCCAGCAGCCAAGAAGACACTAATGAAAAACTGTTTTTT
TRBJ1-2,TRBD1,TRBV2,many,CASSAGTGGGYTF,TGTGCCAGCAGTGCCGGGACAGGGGGTGGCTACACCTTC
TRBJ2-2,-,TRBV11-1,-,CASSSVVTGELFF,TGTGCCAGCAGCTCGGTCGTGACCGGGGAGCTGTTTTTT
TRBJ2-3,-,TRBV7-8,-,CASSLVGVWDTSTDTQYF,TGTGCCAGCAGCTTAGTTGGAGTCTGGGATACTAGCACAGATACGCAGTATTTT
TRBJ1-3,-,TRBV28,few,CASSSPSPGNTIYF,TGTGCCAGCAGTTCTCCCAGCCCTGGAAACACCATATATTTT
TRBJ2-5,-,TRBV2,-,CASSGSRLSQYF,TGTGCCAGCAGTGGCTCCCGTCTGTCCCAGTACTTC